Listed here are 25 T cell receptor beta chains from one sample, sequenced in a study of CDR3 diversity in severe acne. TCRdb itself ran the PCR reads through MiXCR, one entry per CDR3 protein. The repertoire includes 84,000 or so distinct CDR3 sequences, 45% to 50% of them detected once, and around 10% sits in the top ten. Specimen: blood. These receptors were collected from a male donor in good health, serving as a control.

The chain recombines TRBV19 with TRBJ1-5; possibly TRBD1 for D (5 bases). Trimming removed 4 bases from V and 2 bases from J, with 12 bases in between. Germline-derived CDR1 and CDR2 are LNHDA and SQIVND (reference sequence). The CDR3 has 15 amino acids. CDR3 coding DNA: TGTGCCAGTAGTAGGTCGGGGACGGGCAATCAGCCCCAGCATTTT. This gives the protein CASSRSGTGNQPQHF.

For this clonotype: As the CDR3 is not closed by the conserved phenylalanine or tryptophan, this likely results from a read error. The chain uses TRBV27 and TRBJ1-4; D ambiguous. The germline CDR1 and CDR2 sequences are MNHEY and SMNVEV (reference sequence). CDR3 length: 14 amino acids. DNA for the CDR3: TGTGCCAGCAGACCGGGCCTCCCCAATGGAAAACTGTTTGTT. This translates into CASRPGLPNGKLFV.

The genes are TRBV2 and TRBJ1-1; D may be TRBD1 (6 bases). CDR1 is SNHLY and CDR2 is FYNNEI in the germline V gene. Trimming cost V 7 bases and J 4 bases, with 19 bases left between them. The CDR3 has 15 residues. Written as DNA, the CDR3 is TGTGCCAGCACCGAGGGGGGGGCAGGCAGCACTGAAGCTTTCTTT. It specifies CASTEGGAGSTEAFF.

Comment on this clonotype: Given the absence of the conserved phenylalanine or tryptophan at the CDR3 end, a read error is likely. The CDR3 coding sequence is TGCAGTGCCATGCCGTCCGGGACGGCCGATTCCTACGAGCAGTACCTC. Translation gives CSAMPSGTADSYEQYL. The gene calls are TRBV20-1 and TRBJ2-7; D may match TRBD1 or TRBD2 (5 bases each). This CDR3 has 16 residues. Germline values: CDR1 DFQATT, CDR2 SNEGSKA (reference sequence). The V gene lost 6 bases and the J gene lost 1 base, with 22 bases spanning the gap.

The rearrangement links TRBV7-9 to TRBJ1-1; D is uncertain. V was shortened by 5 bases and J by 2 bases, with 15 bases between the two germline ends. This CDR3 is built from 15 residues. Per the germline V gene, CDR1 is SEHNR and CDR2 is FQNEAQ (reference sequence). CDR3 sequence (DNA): TGTGCCAGCAGCCGGAGCGGAATCATCAACACTGAAGCTTTCTTT. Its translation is CASSRSGIINTEAFF.

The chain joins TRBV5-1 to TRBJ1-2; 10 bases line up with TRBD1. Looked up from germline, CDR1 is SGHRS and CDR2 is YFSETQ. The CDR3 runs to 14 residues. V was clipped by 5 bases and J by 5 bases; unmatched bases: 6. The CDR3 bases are TGCGCCAGCAGTATGGGACAGGGGCGATATGGCTACACCTTC. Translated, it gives CASSMGQGRYGYTF.

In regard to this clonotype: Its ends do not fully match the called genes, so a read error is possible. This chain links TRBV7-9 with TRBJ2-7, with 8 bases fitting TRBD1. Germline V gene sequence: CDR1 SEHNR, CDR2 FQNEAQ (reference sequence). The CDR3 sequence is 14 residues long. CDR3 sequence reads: CASSRQGSSYEQHF. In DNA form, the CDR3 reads TGCGCCAGCAGCCGACAGGGGAGCTCCTACGAGCAGCACTTC.

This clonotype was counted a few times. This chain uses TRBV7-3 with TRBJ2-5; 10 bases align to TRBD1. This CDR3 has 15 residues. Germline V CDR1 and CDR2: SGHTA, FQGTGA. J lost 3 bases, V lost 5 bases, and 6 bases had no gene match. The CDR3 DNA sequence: TGTGCCAGCAGCCTCGGGACAGGGGCGGAAGAGACCCAGTACTTC. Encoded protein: CASSLGTGAEETQYF.

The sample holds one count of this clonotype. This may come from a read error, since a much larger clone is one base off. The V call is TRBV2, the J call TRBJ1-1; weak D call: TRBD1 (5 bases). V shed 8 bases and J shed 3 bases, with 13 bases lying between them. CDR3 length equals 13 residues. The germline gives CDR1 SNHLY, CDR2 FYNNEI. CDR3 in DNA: TGTGCCAGCCATGGTCCGGGGCACACTGAAGCTTTCTTT. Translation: CASHGPGHTEAFF.

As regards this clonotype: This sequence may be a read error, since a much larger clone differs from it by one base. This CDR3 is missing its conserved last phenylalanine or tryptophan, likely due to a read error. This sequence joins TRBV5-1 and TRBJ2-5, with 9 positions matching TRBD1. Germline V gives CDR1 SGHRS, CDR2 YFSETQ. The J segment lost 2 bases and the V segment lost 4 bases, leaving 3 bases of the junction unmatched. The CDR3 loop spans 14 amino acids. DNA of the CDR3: TGCGCCAGCAGCCGCGGACAGGGGCAAGAGACCCAGTACTCC. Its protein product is CASSRGQGQETQYS.

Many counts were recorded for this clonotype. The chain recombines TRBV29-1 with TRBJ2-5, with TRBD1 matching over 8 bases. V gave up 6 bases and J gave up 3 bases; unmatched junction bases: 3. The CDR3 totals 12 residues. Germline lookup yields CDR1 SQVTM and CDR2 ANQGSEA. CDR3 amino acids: CSVQQGEETQYF. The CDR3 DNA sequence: TGCAGCGTCCAACAGGGGGAAGAGACCCAGTACTTC.

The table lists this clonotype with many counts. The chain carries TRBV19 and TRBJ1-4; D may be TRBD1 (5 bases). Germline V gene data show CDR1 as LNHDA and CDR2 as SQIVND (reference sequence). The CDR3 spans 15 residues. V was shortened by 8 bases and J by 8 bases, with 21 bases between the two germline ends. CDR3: CASSGRRNHREKLFF. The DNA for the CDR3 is TGTGCCAGTTCAGGGCGACGCAATCATCGGGAAAAACTGTTTTTT.

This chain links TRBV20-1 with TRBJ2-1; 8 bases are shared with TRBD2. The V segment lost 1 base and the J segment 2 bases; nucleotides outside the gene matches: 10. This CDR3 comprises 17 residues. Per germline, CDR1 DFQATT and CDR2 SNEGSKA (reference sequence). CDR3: CSARGSGLATPYNEQFF. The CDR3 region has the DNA TGCAGTGCTAGAGGTTCTGGACTAGCTACTCCCTACAATGAGCAGTTCTTC.

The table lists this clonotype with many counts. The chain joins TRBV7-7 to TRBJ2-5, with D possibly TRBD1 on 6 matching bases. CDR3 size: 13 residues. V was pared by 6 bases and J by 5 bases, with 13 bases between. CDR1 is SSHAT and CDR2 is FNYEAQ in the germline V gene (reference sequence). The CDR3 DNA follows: TGTGCCAGCAGTTCCGACAGGTTGGAGACCCAGTACTTC. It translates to CASSSDRLETQYF.

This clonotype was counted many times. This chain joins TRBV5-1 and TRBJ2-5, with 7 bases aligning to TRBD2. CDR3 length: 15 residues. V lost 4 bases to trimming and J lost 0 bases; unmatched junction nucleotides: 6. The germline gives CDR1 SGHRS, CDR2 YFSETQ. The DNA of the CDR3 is TGCGCCAGCAGCAAACTAGCGCCTGACCAAGAGACCCAGTACTTC. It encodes CASSKLAPDQETQYF.

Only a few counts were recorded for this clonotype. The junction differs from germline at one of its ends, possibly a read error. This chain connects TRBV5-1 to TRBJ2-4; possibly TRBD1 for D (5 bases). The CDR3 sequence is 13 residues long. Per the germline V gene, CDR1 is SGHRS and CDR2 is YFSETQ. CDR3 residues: CASSLSDKDIKYF. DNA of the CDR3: TGCGCCAGCAGCTTGTCGGACAAAGACATTAAGTACTTC.

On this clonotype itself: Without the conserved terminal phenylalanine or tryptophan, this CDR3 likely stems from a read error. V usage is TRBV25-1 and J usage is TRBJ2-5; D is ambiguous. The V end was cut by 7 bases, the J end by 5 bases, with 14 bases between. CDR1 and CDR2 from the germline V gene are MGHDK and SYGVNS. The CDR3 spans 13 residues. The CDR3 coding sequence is TGTGCCAGCACCACCGGGCCCGTTGAGACCCAGTACCTC. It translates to CASTTGPVETQYL.

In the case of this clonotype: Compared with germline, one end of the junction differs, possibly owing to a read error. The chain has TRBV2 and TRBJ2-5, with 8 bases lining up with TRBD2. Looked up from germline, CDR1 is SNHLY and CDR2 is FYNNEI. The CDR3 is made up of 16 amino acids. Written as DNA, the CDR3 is TGTGCCAGCGGTGAACGTCGGTCTAGCGGGTTTGAGACCCAGTACTTC. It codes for CASGERRSSGFETQYF. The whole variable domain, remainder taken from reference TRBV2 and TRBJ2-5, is EPEVTQTPSHQVTQMGQEVILRCVPISNHLYFYWYRQILGQKVEFLVSFYNNEISEKSEIFDDQFSVERPDGSNFTLKIRSTKLEDSAMYFCASGERRSSGFETQYFGPGTRLLVL.

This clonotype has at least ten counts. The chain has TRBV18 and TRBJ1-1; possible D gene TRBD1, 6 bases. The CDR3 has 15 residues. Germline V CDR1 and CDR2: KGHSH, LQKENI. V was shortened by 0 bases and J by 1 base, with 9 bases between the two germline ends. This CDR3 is CASSPPPGANTEAFF. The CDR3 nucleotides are TGTGCCAGCTCACCACCGCCGGGGGCGAACACTGAAGCTTTCTTT.

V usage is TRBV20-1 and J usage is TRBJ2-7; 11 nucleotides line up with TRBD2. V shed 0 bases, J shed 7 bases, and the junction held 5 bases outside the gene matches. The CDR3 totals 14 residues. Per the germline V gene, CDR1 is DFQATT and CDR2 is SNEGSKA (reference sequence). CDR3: CSAREASGGREQYF. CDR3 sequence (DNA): TGCAGTGCTAGAGAGGCTAGCGGGGGGAGGGAGCAGTACTTC.

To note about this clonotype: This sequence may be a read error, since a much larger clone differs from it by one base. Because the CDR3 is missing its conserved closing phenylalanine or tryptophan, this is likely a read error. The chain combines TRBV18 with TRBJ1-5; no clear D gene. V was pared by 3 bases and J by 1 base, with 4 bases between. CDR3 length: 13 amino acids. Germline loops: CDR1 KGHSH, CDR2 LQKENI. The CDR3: CASSPDSNQPQHL. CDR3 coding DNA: TGTGCCAGCTCACCCGACAGCAATCAGCCCCAGCATCTT.

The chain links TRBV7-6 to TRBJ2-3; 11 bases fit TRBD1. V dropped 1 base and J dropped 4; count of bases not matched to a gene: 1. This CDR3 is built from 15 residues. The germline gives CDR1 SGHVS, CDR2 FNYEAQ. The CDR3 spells CASSLGTGGADTQYF. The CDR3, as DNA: TGTGCCAGCAGCTTAGGGACAGGGGGCGCAGATACGCAGTATTTT.

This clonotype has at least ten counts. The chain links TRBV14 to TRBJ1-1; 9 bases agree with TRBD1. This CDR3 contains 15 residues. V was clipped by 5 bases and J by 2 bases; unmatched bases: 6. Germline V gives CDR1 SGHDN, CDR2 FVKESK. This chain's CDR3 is CASSYYRGLNTEAFF. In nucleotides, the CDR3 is TGTGCCAGCAGCTACTACAGGGGGCTTAACACTGAAGCTTTCTTT.

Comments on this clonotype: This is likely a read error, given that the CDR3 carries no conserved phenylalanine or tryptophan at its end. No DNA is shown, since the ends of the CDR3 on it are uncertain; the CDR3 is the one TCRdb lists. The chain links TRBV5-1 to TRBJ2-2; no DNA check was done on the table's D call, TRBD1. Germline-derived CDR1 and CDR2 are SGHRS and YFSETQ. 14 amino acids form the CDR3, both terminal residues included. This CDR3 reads CASFDRANTGELVL.

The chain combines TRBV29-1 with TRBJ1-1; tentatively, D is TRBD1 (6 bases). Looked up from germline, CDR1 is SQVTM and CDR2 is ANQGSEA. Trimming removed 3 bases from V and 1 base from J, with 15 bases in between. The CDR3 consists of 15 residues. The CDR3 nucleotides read TGCAGCGTTGAGGTACAGGCAGGGGCGAACACTGAAGCTTTCTTT. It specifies CSVEVQAGANTEAFF.